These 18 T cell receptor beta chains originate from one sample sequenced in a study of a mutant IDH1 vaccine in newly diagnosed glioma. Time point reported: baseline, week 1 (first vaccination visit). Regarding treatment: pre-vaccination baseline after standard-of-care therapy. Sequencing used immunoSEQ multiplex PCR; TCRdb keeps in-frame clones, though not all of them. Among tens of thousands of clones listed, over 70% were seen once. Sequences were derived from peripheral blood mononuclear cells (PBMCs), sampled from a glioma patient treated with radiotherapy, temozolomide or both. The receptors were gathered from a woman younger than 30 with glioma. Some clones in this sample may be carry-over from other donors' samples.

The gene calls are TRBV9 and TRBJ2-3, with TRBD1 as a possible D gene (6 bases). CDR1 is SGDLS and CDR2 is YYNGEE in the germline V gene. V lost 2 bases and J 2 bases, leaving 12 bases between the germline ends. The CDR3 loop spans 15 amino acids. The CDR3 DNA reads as TGTGCCAGCAGCGTGACAGGTTGGATCACAGATACGCAGTATTTT. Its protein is CASSVTGWITDTQYF. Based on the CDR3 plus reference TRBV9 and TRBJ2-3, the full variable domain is DSGVTQTPKHLITATGQRVTLRCSPRSGDLSVYWYQQSLDQGLQFLIQYYNGEERAKGNILERFSAQQFPDLHSELNLSSLELGDSALYFCASSVTGWITDTQYFGPGTRLTVL.

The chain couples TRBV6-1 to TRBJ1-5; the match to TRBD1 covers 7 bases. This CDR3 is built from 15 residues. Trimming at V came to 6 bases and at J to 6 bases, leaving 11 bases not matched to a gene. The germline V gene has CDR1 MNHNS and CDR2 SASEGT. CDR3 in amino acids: CASSPRQGGGQPQHF. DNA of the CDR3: TGTGCCAGCAGCCCCCGGCAGGGGGGAGGTCAGCCCCAGCATTTT.

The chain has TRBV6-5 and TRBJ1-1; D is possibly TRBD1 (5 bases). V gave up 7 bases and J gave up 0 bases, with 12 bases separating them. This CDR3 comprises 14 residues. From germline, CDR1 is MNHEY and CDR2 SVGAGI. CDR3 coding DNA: TGTGCCAGCACTGGGGGAACTATGAACACTGAAGCTTTCTTT. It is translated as CASTGGTMNTEAFF.

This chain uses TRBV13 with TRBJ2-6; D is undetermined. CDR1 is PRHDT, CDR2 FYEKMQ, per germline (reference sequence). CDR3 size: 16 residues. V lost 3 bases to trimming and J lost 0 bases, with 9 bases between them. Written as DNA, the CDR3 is TGTGCCAGCAGCTTGGGCTTTAGCTCTGGGGCCAACGTCCTGACTTTC. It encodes CASSLGFSSGANVLTF.

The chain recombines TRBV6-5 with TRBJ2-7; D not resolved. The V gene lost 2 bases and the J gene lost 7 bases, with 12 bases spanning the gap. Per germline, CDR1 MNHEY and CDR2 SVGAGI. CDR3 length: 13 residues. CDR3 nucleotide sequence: TGTGCCAGCAGTTACCGGACCTTTGGAGAGCAGTACTTC. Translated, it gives CASSYRTFGEQYF.

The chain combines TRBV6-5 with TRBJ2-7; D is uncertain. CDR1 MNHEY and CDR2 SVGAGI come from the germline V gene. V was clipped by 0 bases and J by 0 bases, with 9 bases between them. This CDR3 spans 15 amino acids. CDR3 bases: TGTGCCAGCAGTTACTCGACCGTAAGCTCCTACGAGCAGTACTTC. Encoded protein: CASSYSTVSSYEQYF.

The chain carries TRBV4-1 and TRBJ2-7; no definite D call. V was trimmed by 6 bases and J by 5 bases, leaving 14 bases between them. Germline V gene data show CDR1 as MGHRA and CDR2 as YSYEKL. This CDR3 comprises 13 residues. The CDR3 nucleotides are TGCGCCAGCAGTACGGAATTGGTGGACGAGCAGTACTTC. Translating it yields CASSTELVDEQYF.

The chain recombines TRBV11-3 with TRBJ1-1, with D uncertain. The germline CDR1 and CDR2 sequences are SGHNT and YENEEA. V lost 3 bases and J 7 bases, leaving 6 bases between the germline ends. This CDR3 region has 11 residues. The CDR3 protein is CASSFKGEAFF. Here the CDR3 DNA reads TGTGCCAGCAGCTTTAAGGGTGAAGCTTTCTTT.

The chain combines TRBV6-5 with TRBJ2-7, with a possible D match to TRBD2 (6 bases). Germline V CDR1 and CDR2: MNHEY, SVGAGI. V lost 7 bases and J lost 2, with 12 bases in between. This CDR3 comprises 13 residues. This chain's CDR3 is CASTGGRPYEQYF. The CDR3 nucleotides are TGTGCCAGCACCGGGGGACGGCCCTACGAGCAGTACTTC.

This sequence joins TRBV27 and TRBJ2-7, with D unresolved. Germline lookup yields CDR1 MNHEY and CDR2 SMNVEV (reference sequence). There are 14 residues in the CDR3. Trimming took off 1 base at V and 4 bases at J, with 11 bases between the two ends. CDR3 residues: CASSLLPRYYEQYF. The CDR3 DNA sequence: TGTGCCAGCAGTTTATTGCCTAGATATTACGAGCAGTACTTC.

CDR3 sequence reads: CASSLDRAANIQYF. The CDR3 nucleotides are TGTGCCAGCAGCTTGGACAGGGCGGCAAACATTCAGTACTTC. The chain employs TRBV7-2 and TRBJ2-4; 8 bases align to TRBD1. The CDR3 has 14 residues. Trimming cost V 3 bases and J 6 bases; bases outside gene matches: 4. The germline CDR1 and CDR2 sequences are SGHTA and FQGNSA.

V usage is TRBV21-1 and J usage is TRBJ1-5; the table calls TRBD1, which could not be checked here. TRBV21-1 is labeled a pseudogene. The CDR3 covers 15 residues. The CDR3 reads CASTRPRDRVSPQHF. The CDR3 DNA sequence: TGTGCCAGCACCCGGCCAAGGGACAGAGTTTCCCCCCAGCATTTT.

CDR3 coding DNA: TGTGCCATCGGAGTCCGGGACAGTGTCAACTACGAGCAGTACTTC. It specifies CAIGVRDSVNYEQYF. This chain connects TRBV10-3 to TRBJ2-7; TRBD1 matches at 7 bases. V shed 8 bases and J 3 bases; nucleotides not matched to a gene: 13. Germline assignment: CDR1 ENHRY and CDR2 SYGVKD. This CDR3 region has 15 residues.

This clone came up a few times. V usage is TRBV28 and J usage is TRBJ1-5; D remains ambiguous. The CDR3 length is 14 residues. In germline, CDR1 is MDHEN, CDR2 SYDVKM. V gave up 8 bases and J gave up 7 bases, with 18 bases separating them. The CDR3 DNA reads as TGTGCCAGCCGCCACATGGGCGGAGGCCAGCCCCAGCATTTT. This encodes CASRHMGGGQPQHF.

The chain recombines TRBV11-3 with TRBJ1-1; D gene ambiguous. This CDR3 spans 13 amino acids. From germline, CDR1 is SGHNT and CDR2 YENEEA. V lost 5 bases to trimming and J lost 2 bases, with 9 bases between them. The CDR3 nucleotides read TGTGCCAGCAGCCCTTCTTCTAACACTGAAGCTTTCTTT. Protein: CASSPSSNTEAFF.

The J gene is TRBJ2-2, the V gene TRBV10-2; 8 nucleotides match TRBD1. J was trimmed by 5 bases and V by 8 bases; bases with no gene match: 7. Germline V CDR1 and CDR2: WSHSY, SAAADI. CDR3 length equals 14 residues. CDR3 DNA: TGCGCCAGCCAAAACAGGGGGACTACCGGGGAGCTGTTTTTT. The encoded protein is CASQNRGTTGELFF.

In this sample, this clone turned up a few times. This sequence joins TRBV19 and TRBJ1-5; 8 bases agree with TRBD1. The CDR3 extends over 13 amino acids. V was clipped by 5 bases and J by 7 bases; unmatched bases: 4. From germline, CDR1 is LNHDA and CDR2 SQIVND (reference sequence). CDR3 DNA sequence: TGTGCCAGTAGTTCACAGGGGGGACAGCCCCAGCATTTT. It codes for CASSSQGGQPQHF. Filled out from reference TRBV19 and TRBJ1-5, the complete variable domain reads DGGITQSPKYLFRKEGQNVTLSCEQNLNHDAMYWYRQDPGQGLRLIYYSQIVNDFQKGDIAEGYSVSREKKESFPLTVTSAQKNPTAFYLCASSSQGGQPQHFGDGTRLSIL.

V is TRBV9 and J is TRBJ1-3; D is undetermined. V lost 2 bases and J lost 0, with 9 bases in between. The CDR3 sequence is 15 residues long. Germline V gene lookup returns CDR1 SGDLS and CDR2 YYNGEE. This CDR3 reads CASSVDGISGNTIYF. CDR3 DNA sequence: TGTGCCAGCAGCGTGGACGGCATCTCTGGAAACACCATATATTTT.